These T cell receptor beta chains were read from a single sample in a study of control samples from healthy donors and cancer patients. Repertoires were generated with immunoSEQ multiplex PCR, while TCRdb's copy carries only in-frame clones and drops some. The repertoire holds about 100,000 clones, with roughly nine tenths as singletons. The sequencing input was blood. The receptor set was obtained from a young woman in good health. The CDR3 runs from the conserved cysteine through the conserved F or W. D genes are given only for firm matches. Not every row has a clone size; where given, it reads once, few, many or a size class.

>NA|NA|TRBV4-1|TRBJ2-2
TGCGCCAGCAGCCAACTGGGTCTATCCACCGGGGAGCTGTTTTTT
CASSQLGLSTGELFF
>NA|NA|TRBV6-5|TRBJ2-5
TGTGCCAGCAGCGAGGGAGAAGGGGAGACCCAGTACTTC
CASSEGEGETQYF
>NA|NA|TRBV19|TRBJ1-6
TGTGCCAGTAGTGAGTTTTGGAATTCACCCCTCCACTTT
CASSEFWNSPLHF
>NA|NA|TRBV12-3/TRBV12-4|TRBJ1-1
TGTGCCAGCAGAGGACGGAGGGACACTGAAGCTTTCTTT
CASRGRRDTEAFF
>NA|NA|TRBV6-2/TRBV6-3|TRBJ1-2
TGTGCCAGCAGTTACGGGTTTACGGAGTATGGCTACACCTTC
CASSYGFTEYGYTF
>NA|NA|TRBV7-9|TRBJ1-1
TGTGCCAGCAGCTTAGAAGGTTTCCGGGGCACTGAAGCTTTCTTT
CASSLEGFRGTEAFF
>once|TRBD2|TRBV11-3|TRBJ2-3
TGTGCCAGCAGCCGGATTGTACTAGCGTCCACAGATACGCAGTATTTT
CASSRIVLASTDTQYF
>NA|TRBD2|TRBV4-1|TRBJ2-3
TGCGCCAGCACTCCTAACGCACTAGCGGGAAGAGATACGCAGTATTTT
CASTPNALAGRDTQYF
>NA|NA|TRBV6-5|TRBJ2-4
TGTGCCAGCACATATCTAAGCGGAGCCAAAAACATTCAGTACTTC
CASTYLSGAKNIQYF
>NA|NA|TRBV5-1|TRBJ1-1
TGCGCCAGCAGCTTGACCCTGACAGGGAACACTGAAGCTTTCTTT
CASSLTLTGNTEAFF
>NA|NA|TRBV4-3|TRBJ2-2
TGCGCCAGCAGTTTCTCAAACAGGGTGAACACCGGGGAGCTGTTTTTT
CASSFSNRVNTGELFF
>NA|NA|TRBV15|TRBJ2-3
TGTGCCACCAGCAGAGTAGGGAGCACAGATACGCAGTATTTT
CATSRVGSTDTQYF
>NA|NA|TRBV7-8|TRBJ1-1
TGTGCCAGCAGCCTAGACGGGAAAGGCACTGAAGCTTTCTTT
CASSLDGKGTEAFF
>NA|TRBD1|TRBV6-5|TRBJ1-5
TGTGCCAGCAGTACTAAGGGGGCGCGTAATCAGCCCCAGCATTTT
CASSTKGARNQPQHF
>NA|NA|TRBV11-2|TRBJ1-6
TGTGCCAGCAGCTTCCTACAGGGTATTGCAAGTTCACCCCTCCACTTT
CASSFLQGIASSPLHF
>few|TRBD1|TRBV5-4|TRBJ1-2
TGTGCCAGCAGCTTGAAAGGGGGCCTAGGCTACACCTTC
CASSLKGGLGYTF
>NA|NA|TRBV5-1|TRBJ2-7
TGCGCCAGCAGCTTGTCCCCAGGGGCGACCTACGAGCAGTACTTC
CASSLSPGATYEQYF
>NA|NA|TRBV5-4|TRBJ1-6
TGTGCCAGCAGCTTGTTCCGCTCCGGAGGGAATTCACCCCTCCACTTT
CASSLFRSGGNSPLHF
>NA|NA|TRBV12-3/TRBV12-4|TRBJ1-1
TGTGCCAGCAGTCTCAGGGAGACTGAAGCTTTCTTT
CASSLRETEAFF
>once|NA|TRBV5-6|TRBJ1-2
TGTGCCAGCAGCTTCGGCACGGCCTACACCTTC
CASSFGTAYTF
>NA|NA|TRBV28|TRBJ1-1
TGTGCCAGCAGTTTAGGGGGGGGGCGGAACACTGAAGCTTTCTTT
CASSLGGGRNTEAFF
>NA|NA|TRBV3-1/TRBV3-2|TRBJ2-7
TGTGCCAGCAGCCCAGGGACGGTGGGTATCGAGCAGTACTTC
CASSPGTVGIEQYF
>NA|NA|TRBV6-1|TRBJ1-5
TGTGCCAGCAGTGACCGCATTAATCAGCCCCAGCATTTT
CASSDRINQPQHF
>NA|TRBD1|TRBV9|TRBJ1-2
TGTGCCAGCAGCGTTCACCAACAGGGGAGCGACTATGGCTACACCTTC
CASSVHQQGSDYGYTF
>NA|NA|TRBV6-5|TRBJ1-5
TGTGCCAGCAGCCAAGTCAGCCCGGGTCAGCCCCAGCATTTT
CASSQVSPGQPQHF
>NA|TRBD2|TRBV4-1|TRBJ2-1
TGCGCCAGCAGCCAAGCCCCCGCGGGGGAGTACAATGAGCAGTTCTTC
CASSQAPAGEYNEQFF
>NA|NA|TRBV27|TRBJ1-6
TGTGCCAGCTGCAGCCAGGCCGGGGGCAGTTCACCCCTCCACTTT
CASCSQAGGSSPLHF
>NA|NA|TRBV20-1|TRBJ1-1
TGCAGTGCTAGTTTCCCGGGGGCCACTGAAGCTTTCTTT
CSASFPGATEAFF
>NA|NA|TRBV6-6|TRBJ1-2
TGTGCCAGCAGTTACTCGGAGGTTAACTATGGCTACACCTTC
CASSYSEVNYGYTF
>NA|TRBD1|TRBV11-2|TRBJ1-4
TGTGCCAGCAACCCAGGGGGCTGGGACAGGCCTAATGAAAAACTGTTTTTT
CASNPGGWDRPNEKLFF
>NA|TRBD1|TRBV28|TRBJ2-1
TGTGCCAGCAGCGTTGAAGGGGGCAGGTCTGAGCAGTTCTTC
CASSVEGGRSEQFF
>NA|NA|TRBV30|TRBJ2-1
TGTGCCTGGAGTTCTAGTGTCTCCTACAATGAGCAGTTCTTC
CAWSSSVSYNEQFF
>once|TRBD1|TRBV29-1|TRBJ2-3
TGCAGCGTTGGTGGAAGGGACAGGGTTGTGAATACGCAGTATTTT
CSVGGRDRVVNTQYF
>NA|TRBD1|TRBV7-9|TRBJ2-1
TGTGCCAGCAGCGTACGGACAGGGTTGGGGAATGAGCAGTTCTTC
CASSVRTGLGNEQFF
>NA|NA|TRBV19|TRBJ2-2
TGTGCCAGTAGCACACGGTGGCTCGGGCCAGCCGATAACACCGGGGAGCTGTTTTTT
CASSTRWLGPADNTGELFF
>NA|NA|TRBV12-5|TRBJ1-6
TGTGCTAGCAATCTTTGTTCCGTCCGCAATTCACCCCTCCACTTT
CASNLCSVRNSPLHF
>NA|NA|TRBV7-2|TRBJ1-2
TGTGCCAGCAGCTTATTTGATGCAGGGGTTAACGGCTACACCTTC
CASSLFDAGVNGYTF
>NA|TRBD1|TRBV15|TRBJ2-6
TGTGCCACCCGGACAGGGAACTCTGGGGCCAACGTCCTGACTTTC
CATRTGNSGANVLTF
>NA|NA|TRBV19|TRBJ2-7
TGTGCCAGTAGTGTTGGTAGCTCCTACGAGCAGTACTTC
CASSVGSSYEQYF
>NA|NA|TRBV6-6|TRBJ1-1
TGTGCCAGCAGTTTCGAGGTGGGGGTGACTGAAGCTTTCTTT
CASSFEVGVTEAFF
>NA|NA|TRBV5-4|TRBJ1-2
TGTGCCAGCAGCTTGGCCGGTACCCGAGGTGGCTACACCTTC
CASSLAGTRGGYTF
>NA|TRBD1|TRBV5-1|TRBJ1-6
TGCGCCAGCAGCTTGGTTACCCCAGGGACAGGGGGGTCACCCCTCCACTTT
CASSLVTPGTGGSPLHF
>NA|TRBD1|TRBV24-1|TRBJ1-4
TGTGCCACCAGTGATTTGCCGGACAGGGGAATTGCTGCTAATGAAAAACTGTTTTTT
CATSDLPDRGIAANEKLFF
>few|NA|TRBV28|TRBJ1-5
TGTGCCAGCAGTTTAAACCCCAATCAGCCCCAGCATTTT
CASSLNPNQPQHF
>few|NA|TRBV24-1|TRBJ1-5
TGTGCCACCAGTGATTCCCGGGTAATGGCTAGCAATCAGCCCCAGCATTTT
CATSDSRVMASNQPQHF
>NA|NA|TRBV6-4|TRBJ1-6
TGTGCCAGCACCGAAAGGGAGGGACTAAATTCACCCCTCCACTTT
CASTEREGLNSPLHF
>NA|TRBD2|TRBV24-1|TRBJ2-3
TGTGCCACCAGTGATTTCGGAGCTAGCGGTGGGGGGTGGAAGGCAGATACGCAGTATTTT
CATSDFGASGGGWKADTQYF
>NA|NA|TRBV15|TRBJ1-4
TGTGCCACCAGCAGGGGAAATGAAAAACTGTTTTTT
CATSRGNEKLFF
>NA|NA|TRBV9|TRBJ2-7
TGTGCCAGCAGCGTAGATGGGGGGGCAAGCTACGAGCAGTACTTC
CASSVDGGASYEQYF
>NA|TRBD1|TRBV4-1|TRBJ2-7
TGCGCCAGCAGCCACGGACAGGGGGCTGGGGACGAGCAGTACTTC
CASSHGQGAGDEQYF
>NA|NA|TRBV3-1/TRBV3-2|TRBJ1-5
TGTGCCAGCAGCCATGGGTATAGCAATCAGCCCCAGCATTTT
CASSHGYSNQPQHF
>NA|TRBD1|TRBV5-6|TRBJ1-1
TGTGCCAGCAGCGGGACAGGGCCAAGAGCTTTCTTT
CASSGTGPRAFF
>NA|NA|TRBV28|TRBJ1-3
TGTGCCAGCAGGCAACCAGGGTTCTCTGGAAACACCATATATTTT
CASRQPGFSGNTIYF
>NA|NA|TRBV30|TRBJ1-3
TGTGCCTGCACGGTGTCGCGCGGAAACACCATATATTTT
CACTVSRGNTIYF
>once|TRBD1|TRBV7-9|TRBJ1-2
TGTGCCAGCAGCTTAGCTCCCGGGACAGGTGGCTACACCTTC
CASSLAPGTGGYTF
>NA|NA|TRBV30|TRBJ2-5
TGTGCCTGGAGGAGGGAAGAGACCCAGTACTTC
CAWRREETQYF
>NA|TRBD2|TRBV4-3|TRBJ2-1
TGCGCCAGCAGCCAAGGAACCGGGACTAGCGGAGGCGGTGAGCAGTTCTTC
CASSQGTGTSGGGEQFF
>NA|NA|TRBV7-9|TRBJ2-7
TGTGCCAGCAGCTTAGTCTCCTACGAGCAGTACTTC
CASSLVSYEQYF
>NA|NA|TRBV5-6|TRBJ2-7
TGTGCCAGCAGCTTGTGGGGGGGGCCCTACGAGCAGTACTTC
CASSLWGGPYEQYF
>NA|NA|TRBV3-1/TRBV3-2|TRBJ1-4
TGTGCCAGCAGCCAAGAGGGGGGCAGGAAGAATGAAAAACTGTTTTTT
CASSQEGGRKNEKLFF